Presented here are 15 T cell receptor beta chains from one specimen sequenced in a study of metastatic and nonmetastatic thyroid tumors. TCRdb re-called clones from the PCR reads using MiXCR. The sample carries some 25,000 clones, around 20% recorded once. None of the patients had undergone any treatment ahead of thyroid surgery. Sequenced sample: blood. These receptors originate from a female donor with papillary thyroid cancer or a benign thyroid nodule (not recorded which). Some clones in this sample may be carry-over from other donors' samples.

This clone has at least ten counts. The rearrangement joins TRBV3-1 to TRBJ1-2; D call uncertain. Germline CDR1 is LGHDT and CDR2 is YNNKEL (reference sequence). The CDR3 runs 15 residues. Trimming stripped 0 bases from V and 5 bases from J, with 13 bases between. The CDR3 is CASSQERSGGYGYTF. The CDR3 region has the DNA TGTGCCAGCAGCCAAGAACGGTCGGGTGGGTATGGCTACACCTTC.

The J gene is TRBJ2-1, the V gene TRBV7-2, with TRBD2 matching over 8 bases. The CDR3 has 15 amino acids. V shed 2 bases and J 4 bases; nucleotides not matched to a gene: 4. Per germline, CDR1 SGHTA and CDR2 FQGNSA. The CDR3 loop reads CASSLTASGYNEQFF. CDR3 in DNA: TGTGCCAGCAGCTTAACGGCTAGCGGGTACAATGAGCAGTTCTTC. Full variable domain (missing parts from reference TRBV7-2 and TRBJ2-1): GAGVSQSPSNKVTEKGKDVELRCDPISGHTALYWYRQSLGQGLEFLIYFQGNSAPDKSGLPSDRFSAERTGGSVSTLTIQRTQQEDSAVYLCASSLTASGYNEQFFGPGTRLTVL.

This clone counts as medium-sized (0.01 to 0.1%). V and J are TRBV6-2 or TRBV6-3 and TRBJ1-6; 7 bases are shared with TRBD1. CDR3 length equals 14 residues. J lost 9 bases, V lost 4 bases, and 6 bases had no gene match. Germline V CDR1 and CDR2: MNHEY, SVGEGT. CDR3 region: CASSSTGEVSPLHF. The CDR3 DNA reads TGTGCCAGCAGTTCAACAGGGGAAGTTTCACCCCTCCACTTT.

This clone was picked up many times. The rearrangement uses TRBV4-1 and TRBJ1-1, with unresolved D. V was trimmed by 0 bases and J by 3 bases, leaving 8 bases between them. The germline V gene has CDR1 MGHRA and CDR2 YSYEKL. The CDR3 spans 14 residues. The CDR3: CASSQEKRYTEAFF. The CDR3 DNA follows: TGCGCCAGCAGCCAAGAGAAGCGATACACTGAAGCTTTCTTT.

A remark on this clone: A much larger clone differs from this one at a single base, so this may be a read error. The chain combines TRBV20-1 with TRBJ2-2; 7 nucleotides align to TRBD1. CDR1 and CDR2 from the germline V gene are DFQATT and SNEGSKA (reference sequence). This CDR3 is built from 15 residues. CDR3 in DNA: TGCAGTGCTCCCAGACAGGGCTCGAACACCGGGGAGCTGTCTTTT. Amino acid sequence: CSAPRQGSNTGELSF.

There are many counts of this clone. The chain employs TRBV13 and TRBJ2-7; 9 bases fit TRBD1. Germline assignment: CDR1 PRHDT and CDR2 FYEKMQ (reference sequence). The V segment lost 5 bases and the J segment 2 bases; nucleotides outside the gene matches: 10. The CDR3 sequence is 16 residues long. The CDR3 protein is CASSRLAGQGTYEQYF. The CDR3, as DNA: TGTGCCAGCAGCCGCCTTGCGGGACAGGGAACCTACGAGCAGTACTTC.

This clone showed up many times. The genes are TRBV9 and TRBJ2-5; TRBD2 might be the D (6 bases). The V gene's germline CDR1 is SGDLS and CDR2 YYNGEE. V lost 2 bases, J lost 2 bases, and 13 bases lay in between. CDR3 length equals 15 residues. CDR3 region: CASSVGYGGQETQYF. The DNA for the CDR3 is TGTGCCAGCAGCGTGGGGTATGGGGGGCAAGAGACCCAGTACTTC.

This clone was counted at least ten times. The J gene is TRBJ1-4, the V gene TRBV19; D perhaps matches TRBD1 (5 bases). Trimming left V 3 bases short and J 0 bases short, with 14 bases between. Germline assignment: CDR1 LNHDA and CDR2 SQIVND (reference sequence). The CDR3 length is 17 residues. The CDR3 spells CASSISGGFATNEKLFF. In DNA form, the CDR3 reads TGTGCCAGTAGTATTTCCGGGGGATTTGCAACTAATGAAAAACTGTTTTTT.

To note about this clone: A single base separates this from a much larger clone, so it may be a read error. The chain employs TRBV28 and TRBJ2-3; D is undetermined. The CDR3 covers 12 residues. Trimming took 6 bases from V and 2 from J, leaving 6 bases between them. Per germline, CDR1 MDHEN and CDR2 SYDVKM. CDR3 DNA: TGTGCCAGCAGGTCTTCCACAGATACGCAGTATTTT. This gives the protein CASRSSTDTQYF.

This clone was detected ten times or more. V and J are TRBV5-6 and TRBJ1-1; D possibly corresponds to TRBD1 (5 bases). Germline V gives CDR1 SGHDT, CDR2 YYEEEE. V lost 3 bases to trimming and J lost 1 base, with 16 bases between them. The CDR3 length is 16 residues. CDR3 protein: CASSSVNRISNTEAFF. In DNA form, the CDR3 reads TGTGCCAGCAGCTCCGTGAACAGGATTTCGAACACTGAAGCTTTCTTT.

Ten or more counts support this clone. A much bigger clone sits one base away, suggesting this may be a read error. The chain uses TRBV11-2 and TRBJ1-2, with D tentatively TRBD1 (5 bases). The CDR3 has 16 amino acids. Per the germline V gene, CDR1 is SGHAT and CDR2 is FQNNGV. V dropped 0 bases and J dropped 6 bases, with 17 bases sitting between them. This CDR3 reads CASSLDRGAGDHGYTF. The CDR3 nucleotides read TGTGCCAGCAGCTTAGATCGAGGGGCAGGCGACCATGGCTACACCTTC.

This clone was counted ten times or more. The chain joins TRBV11-2 to TRBJ2-2; a possible D gene is TRBD1 (7 bases). CDR3 length equals 16 residues. V shed 2 bases and J shed 1 base, with 11 bases lying between them. The germline V gene encodes CDR1 SGHAT and CDR2 FQNNGV. The CDR3 here is CASSLHQGGNTGELFF. CDR3 in DNA: TGTGCCAGCAGCTTACACCAGGGGGGGAACACCGGGGAGCTGTTTTTT.

This clone ranks as medium-sized. V usage is TRBV6-5 and J usage is TRBJ2-7; D is uncertain. There are 14 residues in the CDR3. V was trimmed by 0 bases and J by 6 bases, leaving 12 bases between them. CDR1 is MNHEY, CDR2 SVGAGI, per germline. DNA for the CDR3: TGTGCCAGCAGTTACTCGCCCTTTAGACCCGAGCAGTACTTC. It specifies CASSYSPFRPEQYF.

Relative to its sample, this clone is medium-sized. V and J are TRBV7-2 and TRBJ2-7, with a possible D match to TRBD1 (6 bases). Germline V lookup: CDR1 SGHTA, CDR2 FQGNSA. The CDR3 contains 14 residues. Between the trimmed V and J ends, which lost 1 base and 2 bases, there was a span of 9 bases. DNA of the CDR3: TGTGCCAGCAGCTTAGGGCAGGGGACCTACGAGCAGTACTTC. This sequence encodes CASSLGQGTYEQYF.

This clone was recorded at least ten times. The V gene is TRBV5-5, the J gene TRBJ2-7, with D maybe TRBD2 (6 bases). Per the germline V gene, CDR1 is SGHKS and CDR2 is YYEKEE (reference sequence). V was pared by 4 bases and J by 0 bases, with 11 bases between. The CDR3 has 14 residues. This CDR3 is CASSPPGVSYEQYF. CDR3 coding DNA: TGTGCCAGCAGCCCTCCGGGAGTCTCCTACGAGCAGTACTTC.